These 28 T cell receptor beta chains share one sample of origin, sequenced in a study of cytomegalovirus exposure and HLA in healthy donors. PCR used 60 Vbeta primers and 13 Jbeta primers. Generated by immunoSEQ multiplex PCR, the TCRdb table keeps only in-frame clones and is missing some. The sample's table shows over 110,000 clones. The specimen sequenced was PBMCs. The origin of the receptors is a male donor in good health and CMV-seronegative.

This chain uses TRBV25-1 with TRBJ1-1; no definite D call. This CDR3 spans 15 amino acids. CDR1 is MGHDK and CDR2 is SYGVNS in the germline V gene. V lost 1 base and J 3 bases, leaving 12 bases between the germline ends. CDR3 loop: CASSESSAGDTEAFF. CDR3 in DNA: TGTGCCAGCAGTGAATCGTCAGCCGGAGACACTGAAGCTTTCTTT.

J is TRBJ1-4 and V is TRBV4-2; no definite D call. The CDR3 contains 16 residues. Between the trimmed V and J ends, which lost 3 bases and 7 bases, there was a span of 18 bases. The germline CDR1 and CDR2 sequences are LGHNA and YNFKEQ. The chain's CDR3 is CASSQEKERFGEKLFF. CDR3 nucleotide sequence: TGTGCCAGCAGCCAGGAGAAAGAAAGGTTCGGTGAAAAACTGTTTTTT.

The V gene is TRBV4-2, the J gene TRBJ2-2, with 11 bases fitting TRBD1. V shed 3 bases, J shed 7 bases, and the junction held 4 bases outside the gene matches. The CDR3 is 15 amino acids. Germline V gene data show CDR1 as LGHNA and CDR2 as YNFKEQ. The CDR3 is CASSQDRGRDGELFF. DNA for the CDR3: TGTGCCAGCAGCCAGGACAGGGGGCGTGACGGGGAGCTGTTTTTT.

CDR3 in amino acids: CASSYLREISNTIYF. Written as DNA, the CDR3 is TGTGCCAGCAGTTACCTGAGAGAAATTTCCAACACCATATATTTT. The rearrangement joins TRBV6-5 to TRBJ1-3; D is undetermined. Germline-derived CDR1 and CDR2 are MNHEY and SVGAGI. Trimming stripped 2 bases from V and 7 bases from J, with 15 bases between. CDR3 length: 15 amino acids.

The chain has TRBV4-2 and TRBJ2-7; 8 bases line up with TRBD2. The CDR3 runs to 17 residues. The germline CDR1 and CDR2 sequences are LGHNA and YNFKEQ. With 0 bases clipped from V and 4 bases from J, the junction kept 11 bases outside the gene matches. CDR3 coding DNA: TGTGCCAGCAGCCAAGATGTTCGGGTAGCGGGGACGTACGAGCAGTACTTC. It codes for CASSQDVRVAGTYEQYF.

V gene TRBV19 combines with J gene TRBJ1-1; D unclear. V shed 2 bases and J shed 5 bases, with 15 bases lying between them. Germline V gene data show CDR1 as LNHDA and CDR2 as SQIVND (reference sequence). The CDR3 length is 15 residues. CDR3 in amino acids: CASSIPLGGSTEAFF. The DNA of the CDR3 is TGTGCCAGTAGTATACCACTGGGCGGGAGTACTGAAGCTTTCTTT.

The chain employs TRBV5-1 and TRBJ2-7, with 10 bases identical to TRBD1. Germline V CDR1 and CDR2: SGHRS, YFSETQ. Trimming cost V 1 base and J 6 bases; bases outside gene matches: 7. The CDR3 consists of 15 residues. CDR3 protein: CASSLYGTGETEQYF. In DNA, the CDR3 is TGCGCCAGCAGCTTGTACGGGACAGGGGAAACCGAGCAGTACTTC.

This chain connects TRBV18 to TRBJ1-2, with TRBD1 as a possible D gene (6 bases). V gave up 2 bases and J gave up 6 bases, with 19 bases separating them. Germline assignment: CDR1 KGHSH and CDR2 LQKENI. The CDR3 consists of 16 residues. In DNA, the CDR3 is TGTGCCAGCTCACCAGCTACACAGGGAAATGTGGATGGCTACACCTTC. This encodes CASSPATQGNVDGYTF.

V gene TRBV29-1 combines with J gene TRBJ1-2; TRBD1 might be the D (5 bases). The CDR3 runs 13 residues. V lost 3 bases and J 2 bases, leaving 10 bases between the germline ends. Germline V gives CDR1 SQVTM, CDR2 ANQGSEA. The DNA for the CDR3 is TGCAGCGTTGAGCTTGGGGGGAACTATGGCTACACCTTC. Translation gives CSVELGGNYGYTF.

The chain has TRBV18 and TRBJ2-7; 8 bases fit TRBD1. The CDR3 has 15 residues. Trimming at V came to 4 bases and at J to 0 bases, leaving 5 bases not matched to a gene. CDR1 and CDR2 from the germline V gene are KGHSH and LQKENI. The CDR3 DNA sequence: TGTGCCAGCTCACTCACCGGGACAGGCTCCTACGAGCAGTACTTC. Amino acids: CASSLTGTGSYEQYF.

The chain uses TRBV4-3 and TRBJ1-6; D is ambiguous. Germline loops: CDR1 LGHNA, CDR2 YSLEER. The CDR3 has 16 amino acids. Trimming left V 0 bases short and J 3 bases short, with 9 bases between. The DNA for the CDR3 is TGCGCCAGCAGCCAAGATACGCATAGCTATAATTCACCCCTCCACTTT. This translates into CASSQDTHSYNSPLHF.

V is TRBV7-9 and J is TRBJ1-4, with D perhaps matching TRBD1 (5 bases). CDR1 is SEHNR, CDR2 FQNEAQ, per germline (reference sequence). CDR3 length equals 15 residues. Trimming cost V 4 bases and J 2 bases, with 11 bases left between them. The CDR3 nucleotides are TGTGCCAGCAGCTCCGCCGGGACTACTAATGAAAAACTGTTTTTT. It translates to CASSSAGTTNEKLFF. The full variable domain, completed using reference TRBV7-9 and TRBJ1-4, is DTGVSQNPRHKITKRGQNVTFRCDPISEHNRLYWYRQTLGQGPEFLTYFQNEAQLEKSRLLSDRFSAERPKGSFSTLEIQRTEQGDSAMYLCASSSAGTTNEKLFFGSGTQLSVL.

V gene TRBV4-2 combines with J gene TRBJ1-1, with a tentative D call TRBD1 (6 bases). V was cut by 0 bases and J by 7 bases, with 12 bases left in between. This CDR3 is built from 14 residues. Per germline, CDR1 LGHNA and CDR2 YNFKEQ. This CDR3 reads CASSQEGGADEAFF. The CDR3 DNA is TGTGCCAGCAGCCAAGAAGGGGGGGCAGATGAAGCTTTCTTT.

This chain uses TRBV28 with TRBJ1-1; 8 nucleotides line up with TRBD1. The germline V gene encodes CDR1 MDHEN and CDR2 SYDVKM. CDR3 length: 15 residues. Germline trimming cut 8 bases from V and 4 bases from J; bases unmatched to any gene: 12. The CDR3 reads CASSARGQGRTEAFF. The CDR3 DNA reads TGTGCCAGCTCTGCAAGAGGACAGGGTCGCACTGAAGCTTTCTTT.

The chain carries TRBV4-3 and TRBJ2-2, with D possibly being TRBD1 (6 bases). Germline V gene data show CDR1 as LGHNA and CDR2 as YSLEER. Trimming left V 0 bases short and J 3 bases short, with 14 bases between. The CDR3 totals 17 residues. The CDR3 region has the DNA TGCGCCAGCAGCCAAGACCCCAGGGGAAGAGACACCGGGGAGCTGTTTTTT. Translated, it gives CASSQDPRGRDTGELFF.

The chain uses TRBV28 and TRBJ1-2, with D perhaps TRBD1 (5 bases). V lost 2 bases, J lost 0 bases, and 13 bases lay in between. This CDR3 has 16 residues. CDR1 and CDR2 from the germline V gene are MDHEN and SYDVKM. The CDR3 nucleotides are TGTGCCAGCAGTTTACCCCCGGGGGTAACTAACTATGGCTACACCTTC. Amino acid sequence: CASSLPPGVTNYGYTF.

The chain uses TRBV29-1 and TRBJ1-3; TRBD1 agrees at 7 bases. Germline CDR1 and CDR2: SQVTM and ANQGSEA. J gave up 2 bases and V 0 bases, and 7 bases lay outside the gene matches. The CDR3 loop spans 16 amino acids. The CDR3 is CSVEETTGRTGNTIYF. The CDR3 DNA sequence: TGCAGCGTTGAAGAGACGACAGGGAGAACTGGAAACACCATATATTTT.

The chain employs TRBV5-1 and TRBJ1-2; D remains unclear. The CDR3 runs to 12 residues. The germline V and J ends were trimmed by 5 bases and 6 bases, with 11 bases remaining between them. The germline V gene has CDR1 SGHRS and CDR2 YFSETQ. CDR3 bases: TGCGCCAGCAGTGCGGCAGACCATGGCTACACCTTC. It is translated as CASSAADHGYTF.

This chain uses TRBV7-9 with TRBJ2-5, with D possibly TRBD2 on 6 matching bases. The CDR3 runs to 14 residues. CDR1 is SEHNR and CDR2 is FQNEAQ in the germline V gene (reference sequence). V lost 1 base to trimming and J lost 3 bases, with 9 bases between them. The CDR3 nucleotides read TGTGCCAGCAGCTTAGGGGGGGAGGAAGAGACCCAGTACTTC. This translates into CASSLGGEEETQYF.

The rearrangement joins TRBV9 to TRBJ2-7; 10 nucleotides match TRBD2. Germline loops: CDR1 SGDLS, CDR2 YYNGEE. Trimming took 4 bases from V and 5 from J; bases not matched to a gene: 9. The CDR3 sequence is 15 residues long. CDR3 sequence: CASSPSLAGFHEQYF. The CDR3 DNA reads TGTGCCAGCAGCCCTTCACTAGCGGGATTCCACGAGCAGTACTTC. The entire variable domain, with the rest obtained from reference TRBV9 and TRBJ2-7, is as follows: DSGVTQTPKHLITATGQRVTLRCSPRSGDLSVYWYQQSLDQGLQFLIQYYNGEERAKGNILERFSAQQFPDLHSELNLSSLELGDSALYFCASSPSLAGFHEQYFGPGTRLTVT.

The chain employs TRBV7-2 and TRBJ2-1; weak D call: TRBD2 (5 bases). CDR1 is SGHTA, CDR2 FQGNSA, per germline. Trimming shortened V by 2 bases and J by 1 base, and 9 bases separated the two germline ends. CDR3 size: 15 residues. DNA for the CDR3: TGTGCCAGCAGCTTAAGCGGCGGTTCCTACAATGAGCAGTTCTTC. This codes for CASSLSGGSYNEQFF.

This rearrangement joins TRBV9 to TRBJ1-1, with D maybe TRBD1 (5 bases). The V gene lost 2 bases and the J gene lost 5 bases, with 13 bases spanning the gap. The CDR3 is 14 amino acids. Germline CDR1 and CDR2: SGDLS and YYNGEE. The CDR3 spells CASSVAGMGTEAFF. The CDR3 coding sequence is TGTGCCAGCAGCGTGGCAGGGATGGGGACTGAAGCTTTCTTT.

The V gene is TRBV4-2, the J gene TRBJ2-3, with 8 bases lining up with TRBD2. CDR1 is LGHNA and CDR2 is YNFKEQ in the germline V gene. Losses at the gene ends were 0 bases for V and 3 bases for J; bases not matched to a gene: 8. There are 17 residues in the CDR3. CDR3 sequence reads: CASSQEGTASGTDTQYF. For the CDR3, the DNA is TGTGCCAGCAGCCAAGAAGGTACGGCTAGCGGGACAGATACGCAGTATTTT.

This chain links TRBV6-1 with TRBJ1-2, with a tentative D call TRBD1 (5 bases). Germline V gene sequence: CDR1 MNHNS, CDR2 SASEGT. The CDR3 is made up of 15 amino acids. With 3 bases removed from V and 1 base from J, the gap between germline ends came to 12 bases. The CDR3 here is CASSESGGFNYGYTF. The CDR3, as DNA: TGTGCCAGCAGTGAGTCGGGGGGATTTAACTATGGCTACACCTTC.

The J gene is TRBJ2-1, the V gene TRBV5-1, with D maybe TRBD1 (5 bases). The V end was cut by 0 bases, the J end by 5 bases, with 15 bases between. The CDR3 is 16 amino acids. Germline V gene lookup returns CDR1 SGHRS and CDR2 YFSETQ. CDR3: CASSLADRQKDNEQFF. DNA of the CDR3: TGCGCCAGCAGCTTGGCTGACAGACAGAAGGACAATGAGCAGTTCTTC.

The chain couples TRBV4-2 to TRBJ2-5; maybe TRBD2 (6 bases). The CDR3 runs to 18 residues. From germline, CDR1 is LGHNA and CDR2 YNFKEQ. Trimming took off 1 base at V and 2 bases at J, with 20 bases between the two ends. As DNA, the CDR3 is TGTGCCAGCAGCCAAGGAGGAGGGGTGGTGGCCCCTCAAGAGACCCAGTACTTC. This sequence encodes CASSQGGGVVAPQETQYF.

The chain joins TRBV29-1 to TRBJ2-7; the match to TRBD1 covers 9 bases. CDR1 and CDR2 from the germline V gene are SQVTM and ANQGSEA. Losses at the gene ends were 0 bases for V and 5 bases for J; bases not matched to a gene: 5. This CDR3 is 14 amino acids long. CDR3 loop: CSVEDLGTGNEQYF. CDR3 DNA sequence: TGCAGCGTTGAAGATCTGGGGACAGGGAACGAGCAGTACTTC.

This rearrangement joins TRBV28 to TRBJ2-1, with 12 positions matching TRBD2. J lost 0 bases, V lost 7 bases, and 7 bases had no gene match. The CDR3 is made up of 17 amino acids. Germline lookup yields CDR1 MDHEN and CDR2 SYDVKM. The CDR3 reads CASNNPLAGGSYNEQFF. CDR3 bases: TGTGCCAGCAATAACCCACTAGCGGGGGGCTCCTACAATGAGCAGTTCTTC. The whole variable domain, remainder taken from reference TRBV28 and TRBJ2-1, is DVKVTQSSRYLVKRTGEKVFLECVQDMDHENMFWYRQDPGLGLRLIYFSYDVKMKEKGDIPEGYSVSREKKERFSLILESASTNQTSMYLCASNNPLAGGSYNEQFFGPGTRLTVL.